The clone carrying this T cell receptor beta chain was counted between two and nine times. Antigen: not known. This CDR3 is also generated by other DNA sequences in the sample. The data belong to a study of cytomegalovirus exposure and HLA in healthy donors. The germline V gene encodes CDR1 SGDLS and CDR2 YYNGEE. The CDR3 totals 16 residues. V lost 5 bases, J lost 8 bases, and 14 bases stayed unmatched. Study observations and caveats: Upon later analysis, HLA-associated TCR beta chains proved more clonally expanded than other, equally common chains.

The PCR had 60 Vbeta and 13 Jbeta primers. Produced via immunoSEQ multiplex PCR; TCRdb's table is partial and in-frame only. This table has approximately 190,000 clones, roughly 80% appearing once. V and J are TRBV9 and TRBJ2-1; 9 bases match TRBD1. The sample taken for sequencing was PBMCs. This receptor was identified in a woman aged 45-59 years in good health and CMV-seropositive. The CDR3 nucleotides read TGTGCCAGCAGGCCTAATCCGGGACAGGGAGGGGATGAGCAGTTCTTC. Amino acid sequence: CASRPNPGQGGDEQFF.